Below are 22 T cell receptor beta chains sequenced from a single sample in a study of T cell responses to AZD1222 COVID-19 vaccine. The method was immunoSEQ multiplex PCR; TCRdb's version includes in-frame clones alone and lacks a portion of them. The data contain 110,000 to 150,000 clones, roughly 90% of them singletons. The sample was peripheral blood, taken on day 0 of AZD1222 vaccination. These receptors originate from an adult in good health.

The chain carries TRBV7-2 and TRBJ2-1; 10 bases line up with TRBD1. V gave up 1 base and J gave up 9 bases; unmatched junction bases: 3. The CDR3 sequence is 14 residues long. Germline CDR1 and CDR2: SGHTA and FQGNSA. The CDR3 here is CASSLEGQGSEQFF. The CDR3 DNA reads TGTGCCAGCAGCTTAGAGGGACAGGGGTCTGAGCAGTTCTTC. The variable domain in full, completed from reference TRBV7-2 and TRBJ2-1, reads GAGVSQSPSNKVTEKGKDVELRCDPISGHTALYWYRQSLGQGLEFLIYFQGNSAPDKSGLPSDRFSAERTGGSVSTLTIQRTQQEDSAVYLCASSLEGQGSEQFFGPGTRLTVL.

The rearrangement uses TRBV6-5 and TRBJ1-5; D possibly corresponds to TRBD1 (6 bases). CDR3 length: 14 amino acids. Trimming pared 4 bases from V and 3 bases from J, leaving 10 bases between. The V gene's germline CDR1 is MNHEY and CDR2 SVGAGI. CDR3 protein: CASSSNRANQPQHF. CDR3 DNA sequence: TGTGCCAGCAGTTCAAACAGGGCCAATCAGCCCCAGCATTTT.

This rearrangement joins TRBV5-1 to TRBJ1-5; D possibly corresponds to TRBD1 (5 bases). The CDR3 covers 15 residues. CDR1 and CDR2 (germline): SGHRS, YFSETQ. The V and J ends lost 4 bases and 6 bases respectively, with 17 bases between them. The chain's CDR3 is CASSTDGGLGQPQHF. For the CDR3, the DNA is TGCGCCAGCAGCACCGATGGGGGACTAGGTCAGCCCCAGCATTTT.

The chain carries TRBV5-1 and TRBJ2-3; D possibly matches TRBD1 or TRBD2 (6 bases each). The germline CDR1 and CDR2 sequences are SGHRS and YFSETQ. V was shortened by 3 bases and J by 4 bases, with 15 bases between the two germline ends. This CDR3 region has 15 residues. Here the CDR3 DNA reads TGCGCCAGCAGCTCGGGAGACAGGAACGCAGATACGCAGTATTTT. It translates to CASSSGDRNADTQYF.

The rearrangement links TRBV6-1 to TRBJ2-3; the match to TRBD1 covers 7 bases. Germline V CDR1 and CDR2: MNHNS, SASEGT. The V gene end was trimmed by 3 bases and the J gene end by 0 bases; junction bases not matched to a gene: 3. The CDR3 extends over 15 amino acids. The CDR3 loop is CASSDTGVSTDTQYF. CDR3 DNA sequence: TGTGCCAGCAGTGACACAGGGGTGAGCACAGATACGCAGTATTTT.

This chain links TRBV11-2 with TRBJ2-3; D ambiguous. V lost 2 bases, J lost 0 bases, and 9 bases lay in between. The germline V gene encodes CDR1 SGHAT and CDR2 FQNNGV. This CDR3 is built from 15 residues. CDR3 coding DNA: TGTGCCAGCAGCTTAATGATGACTAGCACAGATACGCAGTATTTT. Translating it yields CASSLMMTSTDTQYF.

The chain couples TRBV13 to TRBJ2-2; tentatively, D is TRBD2 (6 bases). Between the trimmed V and J ends, which lost 4 bases and 7 bases, there was a span of 10 bases. This CDR3 has 13 residues. Germline CDR1 and CDR2: PRHDT and FYEKMQ (reference sequence). The chain's CDR3 is CASSSSSDGELFF. The CDR3, as DNA: TGTGCCAGCAGCTCCTCTAGCGACGGGGAGCTGTTTTTT.

The rearrangement links TRBV9 to TRBJ2-5; D gene unclear. This CDR3 region has 12 residues. Germline V gene lookup returns CDR1 SGDLS and CDR2 YYNGEE. V lost 3 bases, J lost 5 bases, and 8 bases lay in between. CDR3 in DNA: TGTGCCAGCAGCGGCCCTCGGGAGACCCAGTACTTC. Translating it yields CASSGPRETQYF.

The chain combines TRBV4-3 with TRBJ2-7; D may be TRBD2 (6 bases). The germline V gene encodes CDR1 LGHNA and CDR2 YSLEER. This CDR3 comprises 15 residues. The V end lost 4 bases, the J end lost 0 bases, and 13 bases lay between the germline ends. The CDR3 protein is CASSRGGASSYEQYF. The CDR3 nucleotides are TGCGCCAGCAGCCGGGGCGGGGCTAGCTCCTACGAGCAGTACTTC.

The J gene is TRBJ1-2, the V gene TRBV29-1; D is unclear. Trimming shortened V by 4 bases and J by 8 bases, and 11 bases separated the two germline ends. CDR3 length: 11 amino acids. Germline loops: CDR1 SQVTM, CDR2 ANQGSEA. The DNA of the CDR3 is TGCAGCGTTGTGCGGTCGGGAGGCTACACCTTC. Encoded protein: CSVVRSGGYTF. The full variable domain, with the rest looked up from reference TRBV29-1 and TRBJ1-2, is SAVISQKPSRDICQRGTSLTIQCQVDSQVTMMFWYRQQPGQSLTLIATANQGSEATYESGFVIDKFPISRPNLTFSTLTVSNMSPEDSSIYLCSVVRSGGYTFGSGTRLTVV.

The V and J genes are TRBV7-9 and TRBJ1-1; no firm D call. The CDR3 spans 15 residues. Looked up from germline, CDR1 is SEHNR and CDR2 is FQNEAQ (reference sequence). Trimming left V 5 bases short and J 0 bases short, with 13 bases between. In DNA form, the CDR3 reads TGTGCCAGCAGCCCCACCACAGCTATGAACACTGAAGCTTTCTTT. The encoded protein is CASSPTTAMNTEAFF.

The gene calls are TRBV27 and TRBJ2-6; D remains ambiguous. V lost 5 bases, J lost 2 bases, and 4 bases lay in between. There are 13 residues in the CDR3. Germline CDR1 and CDR2: MNHEY and SMNVEV (reference sequence). CDR3 protein: CASSNTGANVLTF. Here the CDR3 DNA reads TGTGCCAGCAGTAATACTGGGGCCAACGTCCTGACTTTC.

V usage is TRBV19 and J usage is TRBJ2-1; D is uncertain. The CDR3 is 15 amino acids. Germline assignment: CDR1 LNHDA and CDR2 SQIVND (reference sequence). The V gene lost 5 bases and the J gene lost 5 bases, with 16 bases spanning the gap. The CDR3 region is CASSPPRDWNNEQFF. The DNA of the CDR3 is TGTGCCAGTAGTCCGCCCCGTGACTGGAACAATGAGCAGTTCTTC.

This chain links TRBV3-1 (or the pseudogene TRBV3-2) with TRBJ1-1; TRBD1 is a possible D gene (6 bases). Germline V gives CDR1 LGHDT, CDR2 YNNKEL (reference sequence). Trimming took 6 bases from V and 2 from J, leaving 16 bases between them. This CDR3 contains 15 residues. The CDR3 DNA follows: TGTGCCAGCAGGCCAAGAACAGGGCACAACACTGAAGCTTTCTTT. Translation gives CASRPRTGHNTEAFF.

The J gene is TRBJ2-1, the V gene TRBV10-2, with no clear D. The germline gives CDR1 WSHSY, CDR2 SAAADI. CDR3 length: 11 residues. The ends were cut back, 5 bases at V and 5 bases at J, with 4 bases in the middle. For the CDR3, the DNA is TGCGCCAGCAGTAGCAACAATGAGCAGTTCTTC. Its protein product is CASSSNNEQFF.

A few counts support this clone. Within the sample, other DNA sequences also encode this same CDR3. The rearrangement uses TRBV18 and TRBJ2-2; possibly TRBD1 for D (6 bases). This CDR3 has 15 amino acids. With 3 bases removed from V and 1 base from J, the gap between germline ends came to 9 bases. The germline CDR1 and CDR2 sequences are KGHSH and LQKENI. The CDR3 DNA reads as TGTGCCAGCTCACCCCCCAGGGGGAACACCGGGGAGCTGTTTTTT. Its protein product is CASSPPRGNTGELFF.

The J gene is TRBJ1-5, the V gene TRBV3-1 (or the pseudogene TRBV3-2); the D is unclear. The CDR3 consists of 14 residues. The germline V and J ends were trimmed by 3 bases and 5 bases, with 11 bases remaining between them. CDR1 is LGHDT and CDR2 is YNNKEL in the germline V gene (reference sequence). CDR3 residues: CASSHTKWHQPQHF. CDR3 DNA sequence: TGTGCCAGCAGCCACACGAAATGGCATCAGCCCCAGCATTTT.

The rearrangement joins TRBV14 to TRBJ2-2; no definite D call. This CDR3 contains 14 residues. In germline, CDR1 is SGHDN, CDR2 FVKESK. V shed 2 bases and J shed 6 bases, with 10 bases lying between them. This CDR3 is CASSQSLTSGELFF. CDR3 DNA: TGTGCCAGCAGCCAAAGTCTGACGTCCGGGGAGCTGTTTTTT. Filled out from reference TRBV14 and TRBJ2-2, the complete variable domain reads EAGVTQFPSHSVIEKGQTVTLRCDPISGHDNLYWYRRVMGKEIKFLLHFVKESKQDESGMPNNRFLAERTGGTYSTLKVQPAELEDSGVYFCASSQSLTSGELFFGEGSRLTVL.

The rearrangement uses TRBV13 and TRBJ2-3; 7 bases map to TRBD2. Germline assignment: CDR1 PRHDT and CDR2 FYEKMQ (reference sequence). The CDR3 length is 14 residues. V lost 4 bases, J lost 2 bases, and 3 bases stayed unmatched. The CDR3 reads CASSSGTTTDTQYF. In nucleotides, the CDR3 is TGTGCCAGCAGCTCTGGGACTACCACAGATACGCAGTATTTT.

This rearrangement joins TRBV7-2 to TRBJ2-1, with TRBD1 matching 9 bases. The trim removed 4 bases at V and 9 bases at J, leaving 10 bases unmatched. From germline, CDR1 is SGHTA and CDR2 FQGNSA. CDR3 length: 15 amino acids. CDR3 loop: CASSSRTGDKGEQFF. The CDR3 DNA follows: TGTGCCAGCAGCTCCAGGACAGGGGATAAGGGTGAGCAGTTCTTC.

J is TRBJ1-1 and V is TRBV18; TRBD1 agrees at 7 bases. V dropped 3 bases and J dropped 7; count of bases not matched to a gene: 5. Germline assignment: CDR1 KGHSH and CDR2 LQKENI. This CDR3 region has 13 residues. The CDR3 region is CASSPDRANEAFF. Here the CDR3 DNA reads TGTGCCAGCTCACCCGACAGGGCTAATGAAGCTTTCTTT.

This sequence joins TRBV10-1 and TRBJ1-2; D might be TRBD1 (5 bases). The germline V and J ends were trimmed by 0 bases and 0 bases, with 8 bases remaining between them. Germline assignment: CDR1 WNHNN and CDR2 SYGVQD (reference sequence). The CDR3 totals 15 residues. CDR3 sequence reads: CASSESRGTNYGYTF. The CDR3 DNA sequence: TGCGCCAGCAGTGAGTCGAGGGGAACTAACTATGGCTACACCTTC.